This T cell receptor beta chain emerged from a study of T cells in tuberculosis. Time point indicated: new active TB diagnosis, blood taken before or within 7 days of starting treatment. Data came from immunoSEQ multiplex PCR; TCRdb stores just in-frame clones and leaves some out. Among about 49,000 clones listed, around 96% were seen once. This specimen consisted of PBMCs, obtained at tuberculosis diagnosis. This TCR was sampled from an adult with tuberculosis.

CDR3 DNA: TGTGCCACCTACAGGAGCCCTGGAAACACCATATATTTT. Translation: CATYRSPGNTIYF. This sequence joins TRBV19 and TRBJ1-3, with a possible D match to TRBD1 (5 bases). The V gene lost 10 bases and the J gene lost 2 bases, with 12 bases spanning the gap. The CDR3 is 13 amino acids. From germline, CDR1 is LNHDA and CDR2 SQIVND (reference sequence).